This entry is about one T cell receptor beta chain. Its target is unknown. Libraries were prepared by immunoSEQ multiplex PCR; TCRdb keeps only in-frame clonotypes and omits some of them. The sample holds 1,100,000 or so clones; approximately 80% are singletons and the top ten take 0.4% to 0.55%. Germline-derived CDR1 and CDR2 are MNHEY and SMNVEV (reference sequence). The CDR3 has 12 residues. The ends were cut back, 4 bases at V and 5 bases at J, with 8 bases in the middle. The data belong to a study of shared clonotypes between healthy human individuals. CD4+ cells yielded CD45RA+ naive and CD45RA-negative memory subsets. General study points: Donor clonotype sharing was expected to depend on sequencing depth. Memory subsets generally showed lower estimated richness than naive subsets.

The specimen was memory CD4+ T cells from PBMCs. The subset is: CD45RA-negative fraction. The chain recombines TRBV27 with TRBJ1-1; D is uncertain. The TCR originated in a man aged 18 to 30 in good health. Some clones in this sample may be carry-over from other donors' samples. In DNA form, the CDR3 reads TGTGCCAGCAGTTCCCCTCTAACTGAAGCTTTCTTT. This gives the protein CASSSPLTEAFF.